Each of the 5 T cell receptor beta chains below was sequenced from the same sample in a study of T cell clones after liver transplantation. Only in-frame clones appear in the TCRdb table, and some are missing; sequencing was by immunoSEQ multiplex PCR. The sample yields 98,000 or so clones, 80% to 85% seen once. The source material was CD4+ T cells from blood, sampled before liver transplant. The receptors were gathered from a human donor who received a liver transplant.

The rearrangement links TRBV27 to TRBJ2-7, with D perhaps matching TRBD2 (7 bases). There are 14 residues in the CDR3. Germline V gene data show CDR1 as MNHEY and CDR2 as SMNVEV (reference sequence). The V gene lost 6 bases and the J gene lost 2 bases, with 14 bases spanning the gap. The CDR3 reads CASRVGGGPYEQYF. The CDR3 coding sequence is TGTGCCAGCAGAGTGGGGGGGGGCCCCTACGAGCAGTACTTC.

This clone was counted a single time. The CDR3: CASSQADRGDIQYF. The CDR3 DNA follows: TGCGCCAGCAGCCAAGCTGACAGGGGGGACATTCAGTACTTC. The chain carries TRBV4-1 and TRBJ2-4; TRBD1 aligns across 9 bases. The CDR3 loop spans 14 amino acids. The V gene end was trimmed by 1 base and the J gene end by 8 bases; junction bases not matched to a gene: 3. Germline V gene data show CDR1 as MGHRA and CDR2 as YSYEKL.

Comment on this clone: Other DNA sequences from this sample encode an identical CDR3 as well. The chain combines TRBV18 with TRBJ2-7; D assignment may be TRBD1 or TRBD2 (5 bases each). The CDR3 has 12 amino acids. Germline assignment: CDR1 KGHSH and CDR2 LQKENI. The ends were cut back, 2 bases at V and 4 bases at J, with 6 bases in the middle. This CDR3 reads CASSPGGYEQYF. The CDR3 DNA follows: TGTGCCAGCTCACCAGGGGGTTACGAGCAGTACTTC.

The rearrangement joins TRBV2 to TRBJ1-1; D not certain. The V gene's germline CDR1 is SNHLY and CDR2 FYNNEI. V dropped 8 bases and J dropped 9 bases, with 13 bases sitting between them. This CDR3 comprises 11 residues. The CDR3 here is CASGNAWQAFF. The CDR3 coding sequence is TGTGCCAGCGGAAACGCGTGGCAAGCTTTCTTT.

This sequence joins TRBV11-2 and TRBJ2-2, with 10 positions matching TRBD1. V was pared by 5 bases and J by 6 bases, with 6 bases of the junction left unmatched. This CDR3 region has 15 residues. Germline V gene data show CDR1 as SGHAT and CDR2 as FQNNGV. The CDR3 DNA reads TGTGCCAGCAGCCGGGACAGGGGAAGACCCGGGGAGCTGTTTTTT. It encodes CASSRDRGRPGELFF.